The rows below give T cell receptor beta chains drawn from one sample of a study of spatial heterogeneity in lung cancer. TCRdb ran MiXCR on the 5' RACE reads and lists one entry per CDR3 protein. This repertoire shows about 95,000 distinct CDR3 sequences, approximately 8.2% found once; its top ten account for 6% to 7.5%. Sample: PBMCs, taken at surgery. These receptors were taken from a male donor with early-stage non-small cell lung cancer. The CDR3 runs from the conserved cysteine through the conserved F or W. D genes are given only for firm matches. Only some rows state a clone size, as once, few, many or a class for expanded clones.

size: many; D: -; J: TRBJ2-3; V: TRBV5-1; CDR3: CASSPEGRGAGDTQYF; DNA: TGCGCCAGCAGCCCCGAAGGACGGGGAGCGGGAGATACGCAGTATTTT
size: many; D: -; J: TRBJ1-2; V: TRBV29-1; CDR3: CSVVSPWGSNYGYTF; DNA: TGCAGCGTTGTATCACCCTGGGGGTCGAACTATGGCTACACCTTC
size: many; D: -; J: TRBJ1-5; V: TRBV2; CDR3: CASSAWAHQPQHF; DNA: TGTGCCAGCAGCGCCTGGGCTCATCAGCCCCAGCATTTT
size: -; D: TRBD1; J: TRBJ2-1; V: TRBV5-1; CDR3: CASSLAGDRGNEQFF; DNA: TGCGCCAGCAGCTTGGCTGGGGACAGGGGCAATGAGCAGTTCTTC
size: many; D: TRBD1; J: TRBJ2-1; V: TRBV3-1; CDR3: CASSQGTGVNSRYNEQFF; DNA: TGTGCCAGCAGCCAAGGGACAGGGGTTAACTCCCGGTACAATGAGCAGTTCTTC
size: -; D: TRBD1; J: TRBJ1-3; V: TRBV27; CDR3: CASSLKGAGGNTIYF; DNA: TGTGCCAGCAGTTTAAAGGGGGCAGGTGGAAACACCATATATTTT
size: -; D: -; J: TRBJ1-1; V: TRBV6-6; CDR3: CASSYPDRGEAFF; DNA: TGTGCCAGCAGTTACCCCGACAGAGGAGAAGCTTTCTTT
size: -; D: TRBD2; J: TRBJ2-2; V: TRBV20-1; CDR3: CSAAAGDYTGELFF; DNA: TGCAGTGCAGCAGCGGGGGACTACACCGGGGAGCTGTTTTTT
size: few; D: TRBD1; J: TRBJ1-4; V: TRBV14; CDR3: CASSQVRTGREKLFF; DNA: TGTGCCAGCAGCCAAGTCAGGACAGGGCGAGAAAAACTGTTTTTT
size: few; D: TRBD1; J: TRBJ1-2; V: TRBV5-5; CDR3: CASSRDSYYGYTF; DNA: TGTGCCAGCAGTCGGGACAGTTACTATGGCTACACCTTC
size: -; D: -; J: TRBJ2-7; V: TRBV28; CDR3: CASSLSSRGQYF; DNA: TGTGCCAGCAGTTTATCAAGCCGGGGGCAGTACTTC
size: many; D: -; J: TRBJ2-3; V: TRBV29-1; CDR3: CSVWEVYGTDTQYF; DNA: TGCAGCGTTTGGGAGGTTTATGGGACAGATACGCAGTATTTT
size: many; D: -; J: TRBJ2-5; V: TRBV28; CDR3: CASSFSGSLETQYF; DNA: TGTGCCAGCAGTTTTTCCGGGAGTTTGGAGACCCAGTACTTC
size: many; D: -; J: TRBJ2-4; V: TRBV29-1; CDR3: CSAQTIAKNIQYF; DNA: TGCAGCGCCCAAACTATAGCCAAAAACATTCAGTACTTC
size: -; D: -; J: TRBJ1-2; V: TRBV5-6; CDR3: CASSLEYDYTF; DNA: TGTGCCAGCAGCTTGGAGTATGACTACACCTTC
size: many; D: TRBD1; J: TRBJ2-1; V: TRBV15; CDR3: CATSRDSRQGNEQFF; DNA: TGTGCCACCAGCAGAGACTCCCGACAGGGGAATGAGCAGTTCTTC
size: many; D: TRBD2; J: TRBJ2-1; V: TRBV7-8; CDR3: CASSSPLAGTSYNEQFF; DNA: TGTGCCAGCAGCTCCCCTCTAGCGGGAACCTCCTACAATGAGCAGTTCTTC
size: many; D: TRBD2; J: TRBJ2-1; V: TRBV28; CDR3: CASSPLAGGPGNEQFF; DNA: TGTGCCAGCAGTCCCCTAGCGGGAGGGCCGGGGAATGAGCAGTTCTTC
size: many; D: -; J: TRBJ2-7; V: TRBV15; CDR3: CATSRDWGPAYEQYF; DNA: TGTGCCACCAGCAGAGATTGGGGCCCAGCCTACGAGCAGTACTTC
size: many; D: -; J: TRBJ1-2; V: TRBV28; CDR3: CASRKGPGYGYTF; DNA: TGTGCCAGCAGAAAAGGGCCGGGCTATGGCTACACCTTC
size: many; D: -; J: TRBJ2-7; V: TRBV21-1; CDR3: CASSKVTPVRAGPPYEQYF; DNA: TGTGCCAGCAGCAAAGTAACCCCAGTGAGAGCCGGACCCCCCTACGAGCAGTACTTC
size: -; D: TRBD2; J: TRBJ2-1; V: TRBV5-1; CDR3: CASSLGLAGANEQFF; DNA: TGCGCCAGCAGCTTGGGACTAGCGGGAGCCAATGAGCAGTTCTTC
size: many; D: -; J: TRBJ1-2; V: TRBV10-3; CDR3: CAISESPGTNYGYTF; DNA: TGTGCCATCAGTGAGTCCCCGGGAACCAACTATGGCTACACCTTC
size: many; D: TRBD1; J: TRBJ2-3; V: TRBV29-1; CDR3: CSVVKGATDTQYF; DNA: TGCAGCGTTGTGAAGGGGGCCACAGATACGCAGTATTTT
size: few; D: -; J: TRBJ2-5; V: TRBV7-2; CDR3: CASSPSQGTQYF; DNA: TGTGCCAGCAGCCCCTCTCAAGGGACCCAGTACTTC
size: few; D: TRBD2; J: TRBJ2-1; V: TRBV20-1; CDR3: CSARDLGLADMDNEQFF; DNA: TGCAGTGCTAGAGATTTGGGGCTAGCGGACATGGACAATGAGCAGTTCTTC
size: few; D: -; J: TRBJ1-5; V: TRBV6-2/TRBV6-3; CDR3: CASSYQFDQPQHF; DNA: TGTGCCAGCAGTTACCAGTTCGATCAGCCCCAGCATTTT
size: -; D: -; J: TRBJ2-2; V: TRBV7-3; CDR3: CASSSRGTTSGELFF; DNA: TGTGCCAGCAGCTCCCGAGGGACCACCAGCGGGGAGCTGTTTTTT
size: many; D: -; J: TRBJ2-2; V: TRBV3-1; CDR3: CASSPGGGLGSAGELFF; DNA: TGTGCCAGCAGCCCAGGAGGAGGCCTCGGGTCGGCCGGGGAGCTGTTTTTT
size: few; D: TRBD1; J: TRBJ2-5; V: TRBV6-6; CDR3: CASSFVRDRGLADETQYF; DNA: TGTGCCAGCAGTTTCGTCCGGGACAGGGGGCTCGCAGACGAGACCCAGTACTTC
size: few; D: TRBD2; J: TRBJ2-1; V: TRBV20-1; CDR3: CSALPRLAGGPNEQFF; DNA: TGCAGTGCTCTGCCTCGACTAGCGGGGGGGCCTAATGAGCAGTTCTTC
size: -; D: TRBD2; J: TRBJ2-2; V: TRBV7-9; CDR3: CASSRDTSANTGELFF; DNA: TGTGCCAGCAGCCGCGATACTAGCGCTAACACCGGGGAGCTGTTTTTT
size: -; D: -; J: TRBJ1-1; V: TRBV5-1; CDR3: CASSLDGMGKKNTEAFF; DNA: TGCGCCAGCAGCTTGGATGGTATGGGAAAGAAGAACACTGAAGCTTTCTTT
size: few; D: -; J: TRBJ2-1; V: TRBV7-7; CDR3: CASSLVAHSSYNEQFF; DNA: TGTGCCAGCAGCTTAGTGGCCCACAGCTCCTACAATGAGCAGTTCTTC
size: -; D: -; J: TRBJ2-5; V: TRBV20-1; CDR3: CSAQTRPPKTQYF; DNA: TGCAGTGCTCAGACTAGGCCCCCCAAGACCCAGTACTTC
size: few; D: -; J: TRBJ2-7; V: TRBV2; CDR3: CASSEAARDYEQYF; DNA: TGTGCCAGCAGTGAAGCCGCCAGGGACTACGAGCAGTACTTC
size: -; D: -; J: TRBJ1-1; V: TRBV28; CDR3: CASIRAGGNTEAFF; DNA: TGTGCCAGCATCAGGGCTGGGGGGAACACTGAAGCTTTCTTT
size: many; D: -; J: TRBJ1-5; V: TRBV20-1; CDR3: CSAERGAGQPQHF; DNA: TGCAGTGCCGAGCGAGGGGCTGGACAGCCCCAGCATTTT
size: few; D: TRBD2; J: TRBJ2-2; V: TRBV7-3; CDR3: CASSPTGSSGTNTGELFF; DNA: TGTGCCAGCAGCCCTACAGGGTCTAGCGGGACGAACACCGGGGAGCTGTTTTTT
size: -; D: -; J: TRBJ2-3; V: TRBV2; CDR3: CASSGVAGPDTQYF; DNA: TGTGCCAGCAGTGGGGTCGCGGGCCCAGATACGCAGTATTTT
size: once; D: -; J: TRBJ1-1; V: TRBV6-2/TRBV6-3; CDR3: CASKSGSSNTEAFF; DNA: TGTGCCAGCAAGTCAGGGTCCTCAAACACTGAAGCTTTCTTT
size: many; D: -; J: TRBJ2-7; V: TRBV7-2; CDR3: CASSPALTYEQYF; DNA: TGTGCCAGCAGCCCGGCACTGACCTACGAGCAGTACTTC
size: few; D: TRBD2; J: TRBJ2-7; V: TRBV12-3/TRBV12-4; CDR3: CASSTGTSGTYEQYF; DNA: TGTGCCAGCAGTACAGGGACTAGCGGCACCTACGAGCAGTACTTC
size: many; D: -; J: TRBJ2-5; V: TRBV10-3; CDR3: CAISGGPQETQYF; DNA: TGTGCCATCAGTGGGGGCCCACAAGAGACCCAGTACTTC
size: few; D: TRBD1; J: TRBJ1-5; V: TRBV7-9; CDR3: CASSQGTGGNQPQHF; DNA: TGTGCCAGCAGCCAGGGGACAGGGGGTAACCAGCCCCAGCATTTT
size: many; D: -; J: TRBJ1-1; V: TRBV4-3; CDR3: CASSQEYGEAFF; DNA: TGCGCCAGCAGCCAAGAGTACGGTGAAGCTTTCTTT
size: few; D: TRBD1; J: TRBJ1-6; V: TRBV2; CDR3: CASSLRDSGNSPLHF; DNA: TGTGCCAGCAGCCTCCGGGACAGTGGTAATTCACCCCTCCACTTT
size: few; D: -; J: TRBJ2-7; V: TRBV20-1; CDR3: CSARRPSAYEQYF; DNA: TGCAGTGCTAGAAGGCCCTCTGCCTACGAGCAGTACTTC
size: many; D: TRBD2; J: TRBJ2-1; V: TRBV4-2; CDR3: CASSQGLAEAYNEQFF; DNA: TGTGCCAGCAGCCAGGGACTAGCGGAGGCCTACAATGAGCAGTTCTTC
size: few; D: -; J: TRBJ1-3; V: TRBV3-1; CDR3: CASSQAWGSNKNF; DNA: TGTGCCAGCAGCCAAGCTTGGGGCAGCAATAAGAATTTT
size: few; D: TRBD2; J: TRBJ2-7; V: TRBV5-1; CDR3: CASSSDRRTSGRATQYF; DNA: TGCGCCAGCAGCTCGGACCGTAGGACTAGCGGGAGAGCGACGCAGTACTTC
size: many; D: TRBD2; J: TRBJ2-3; V: TRBV19; CDR3: CASSFEGTSRGDTQYF; DNA: TGTGCCAGCTCCTTCGAGGGGACTAGCCGGGGAGATACGCAGTATTTT